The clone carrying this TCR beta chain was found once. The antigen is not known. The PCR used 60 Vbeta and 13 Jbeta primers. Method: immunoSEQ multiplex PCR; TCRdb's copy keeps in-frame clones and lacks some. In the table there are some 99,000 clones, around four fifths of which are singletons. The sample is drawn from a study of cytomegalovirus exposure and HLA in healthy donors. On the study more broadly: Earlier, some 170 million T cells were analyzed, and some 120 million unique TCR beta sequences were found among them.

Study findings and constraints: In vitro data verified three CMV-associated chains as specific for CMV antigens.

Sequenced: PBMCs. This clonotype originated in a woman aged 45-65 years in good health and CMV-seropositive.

The CDR3 is CASTLPGPAGGRTGELFF. The DNA of the CDR3 is TGTGCCAGCACCCTTCCCGGACCAGCGGGAGGAAGGACCGGGGAGCTGTTTTTT. V is TRBV27 and J is TRBJ2-2; 9 nucleotides align to TRBD2. Germline loops: CDR1 MNHEY, CDR2 SMNVEV (reference sequence). This CDR3 has 18 residues. V shed 7 bases, J shed 5 bases, and the junction held 17 bases outside the gene matches.